This T cell receptor (beta chain) was identified in a study of CD8 T cells in Susac syndrome. About this clonotype itself: Its cognate antigen is unknown.

Trimming took off 1 base at V and 5 bases at J, with 5 bases between the two ends. Looked up from germline, CDR1 is LGHDT and CDR2 is YNNKEL (reference sequence). The CDR3 extends over 13 amino acids. Roughly 0.45 to 1 ug RNA was reverse transcribed with random hexamers. TCRdb independently ran MiXCR on the immunoSEQ multiplex PCR reads; one entry per CDR3 protein. The sample records about 90,000 distinct CDR3 sequences, roughly 96% being singletons. Study-wide results and limits: Within total CD8+ repertoires, 15 to 20 Susac-specific public clones were found, and within CD8+ TEMRA repertoires, roughly 5. The authors acknowledged that the study's TCR sequencing and HLA analysis involved relatively few individuals. Clonal expansion of Susac CD8+ cells peaked in TEMRA cells, and it also peaked in active patients.

CD8+ and CD4+ T cells were negatively isolated; TEMRA cells were FACS-enriched. The V and J genes are TRBV3-1 and TRBJ2-2, with D unresolved. This TCR was recovered from a human donor with Susac syndrome. Sequenced input: CD8+ T cells from PBMCs. In nucleotides, the CDR3 is TGTGCCAGCAGCCAAGGCATTACCGGGGAGCTGTTTTTT. It yields the protein CASSQGITGELFF.